The 20 T cell receptor beta chains below all came from one sample that was sequenced in a study of blood T cell repertoires in COVID-19. Data came from immunoSEQ multiplex PCR; TCRdb stores just in-frame clones and leaves some out. The table lists approximately 250,000 clones, around four fifths of them singletons. Sequences were obtained from PBMCs or T cells enriched from blood (not recorded which). The receptors were gathered from a man aged 30 to 45 with acute COVID-19.

The chain recombines TRBV24-1 with TRBJ1-1; D gene unclear. Trimming removed 4 bases at V and 1 base at J, with 3 bases between. The CDR3 length is 12 residues. The germline CDR1 and CDR2 sequences are KGHDR and SFDVKD. The CDR3 region is CATSDGNTEAFF. CDR3 in DNA: TGTGCCACCAGTGACGGGAACACTGAAGCTTTCTTT.

The CDR3, as DNA: TGTGCCACCCGGGGGACAGGGGCCAACACTGAAGCTTTCTTT. This encodes CATRGTGANTEAFF. The V and J genes are TRBV19 and TRBJ1-1; TRBD1 aligns across 10 bases. Germline CDR1 reads LNHDA; CDR2 reads SQIVND (reference sequence). The CDR3 runs to 14 residues. With 10 bases clipped from V and 2 bases from J, the junction kept 7 bases outside the gene matches.

The chain links TRBV12-3 or TRBV12-4 to TRBJ1-2; D uncertain. The CDR3 is made up of 12 amino acids. V lost 3 bases, J lost 6 bases, and 8 bases lay in between. CDR3 nucleotide sequence: TGTGCCAGCAGTTTTGGCGGGAATGGCTACACCTTC. Its translation: CASSFGGNGYTF.

This clone was picked up one time. The J gene is TRBJ2-1, the V gene TRBV4-1; 8 bases line up with TRBD2. This CDR3 spans 15 amino acids. Trimming at V came to 7 bases and at J to 4 bases, leaving 9 bases not matched to a gene. CDR1 and CDR2 (germline): MGHRA, YSYEKL. The CDR3 region has the DNA TGCGCCAGCATGTCGGCTAGCGGGCTATACAATGAGCAGTTCTTC. Encoded protein: CASMSASGLYNEQFF.

The V and J genes are TRBV7-8 and TRBJ1-4; TRBD1 is a possible D gene (6 bases). Germline V gene lookup returns CDR1 SGHVS and CDR2 FQNEAQ. CDR3 length: 14 residues. V lost 3 bases and J lost 6, with 11 bases in between. CDR3 in DNA: TGTGCCAGCAGCTTTACAGGGCAATATGAAAAACTGTTTTTT. Translation gives CASSFTGQYEKLFF.

The chain has TRBV5-4 and TRBJ2-1; D is uncertain. The CDR3 covers 11 residues. Deletions cut 10 bases from V and 0 bases from J, with 5 bases between. Looked up from germline, CDR1 is SGHNT and CDR2 is YYREEE (reference sequence). CDR3 nucleotides: TGTGCCGTTAGCTCCTACAATGAGCAGTTCTTC. Protein: CAVSSYNEQFF.

The chain has TRBV28 and TRBJ2-2; a possible D gene is TRBD2 (5 bases). The CDR3 is 12 amino acids. Germline loops: CDR1 MDHEN, CDR2 SYDVKM. V was clipped by 6 bases and J by 6 bases, with 8 bases between them. CDR3 in amino acids: CASRRGSGELFF. The CDR3 bases are TGTGCCAGCAGACGGGGATCCGGGGAGCTGTTTTTT.

The chain uses TRBV29-1 and TRBJ1-2, with 9 bases identical to TRBD1. This CDR3 is built from 16 residues. CDR1 is SQVTM, CDR2 ANQGSEA, per germline. V was clipped by 0 bases and J by 0 bases; unmatched bases: 5. CDR3 protein: CSVEEDRGRTNYGYTF. The CDR3 DNA follows: TGCAGCGTTGAAGAGGACAGGGGACGCACTAACTATGGCTACACCTTC. The full variable domain, rest sourced from reference TRBV29-1 and TRBJ1-2, is SAVISQKPSRDICQRGTSLTIQCQVDSQVTMMFWYRQQPGQSLTLIATANQGSEATYESGFVIDKFPISRPNLTFSTLTVSNMSPEDSSIYLCSVEEDRGRTNYGYTFGSGTRLTVV.

The chain couples TRBV28 to TRBJ1-2; D might be TRBD1 (5 bases). The CDR3 covers 12 residues. The V gene lost 2 bases and the J gene lost 5 bases, with 6 bases spanning the gap. Germline V gene sequence: CDR1 MDHEN, CDR2 SYDVKM. The CDR3 protein is CASSLGAYGYTF. The CDR3 DNA is TGTGCCAGCAGTTTAGGGGCGTATGGCTACACCTTC.

CDR3 residues: CSASGAGGHFNEQFF. The CDR3 DNA is TGCAGTGCTAGTGGCGCGGGAGGCCATTTCAATGAGCAGTTCTTC. The J gene is TRBJ2-1, the V gene TRBV20-1; 8 bases fit TRBD2. This CDR3 is built from 15 residues. CDR1 DFQATT and CDR2 SNEGSKA come from the germline V gene (reference sequence). The junction had 10 bases not matched to a gene; V was cut back by 3 bases and J by 6 bases.

V is TRBV20-1 and J is TRBJ1-1; D unresolved. This CDR3 comprises 11 residues. Trimming took 1 base from V and 8 from J, leaving 8 bases between them. Germline lookup yields CDR1 DFQATT and CDR2 SNEGSKA (reference sequence). The CDR3 DNA sequence: TGCAGTGCTAGAGTGGGAGCCGAAGCTTTCTTT. Its translation: CSARVGAEAFF.

The V and J genes are TRBV28 and TRBJ2-3; 11 bases match TRBD2. V shed 3 bases, J shed 3 bases, and the junction held 2 bases outside the gene matches. This CDR3 has 15 amino acids. In germline, CDR1 is MDHEN, CDR2 SYDVKM. CDR3 sequence: CASSFSSGGTDTQYF. CDR3 nucleotides: TGTGCCAGCAGTTTCTCTAGCGGGGGGACAGATACGCAGTATTTT.

J is TRBJ1-2 and V is TRBV27, with D uncertain. The length of the CDR3 is 13 residues. CDR1 and CDR2 (germline): MNHEY, SMNVEV (reference sequence). The V and J ends lost 8 bases and 0 bases respectively, with 10 bases between them. The CDR3 loop reads CASGGQSNYGYTF. The CDR3 coding sequence is TGTGCCAGCGGTGGCCAGTCTAACTATGGCTACACCTTC.

This chain joins TRBV19 and TRBJ1-5, with a weak D call TRBD1 (5 bases). This CDR3 is built from 14 residues. Germline V gene lookup returns CDR1 LNHDA and CDR2 SQIVND (reference sequence). V was shortened by 6 bases and J by 6 bases, with 15 bases between the two germline ends. CDR3: CASRTKQVSQPQHF. CDR3 nucleotides: TGTGCCAGTAGAACCAAACAGGTCAGTCAGCCCCAGCATTTT.

The V and J genes are TRBV6-1 and TRBJ2-1; TRBD2 aligns across 10 bases. The CDR3 is made up of 17 amino acids. CDR1 and CDR2 (germline): MNHNS, SASEGT. The V segment lost 4 bases and the J segment 2 bases; nucleotides outside the gene matches: 8. CDR3 protein: CASSGTKRGGAYNEQFF. The DNA of the CDR3 is TGTGCCAGCAGTGGAACGAAGCGGGGGGGCGCCTACAATGAGCAGTTCTTC.

The genes are TRBV6-1 and TRBJ2-7; 10 bases are a match to TRBD2. V shed 4 bases and J 6 bases; nucleotides not matched to a gene: 12. The CDR3 is 16 amino acids. CDR1 is MNHNS, CDR2 SASEGT, per germline. CDR3 in DNA: TGTGCCAGCAGTGGCTTAAGCGGGAGGGTCAGACGCGAGCAGTACGTC. Residues: CASSGLSGRVRREQYV.

This clone was picked up a small number of times. CDR3 sequence: CASSLGSSGDKSAQYF. CDR3 in DNA: TGTGCCAGCAGCTTGGGTAGTAGCGGGGACAAGTCGGCCCAGTACTTC. V usage is TRBV5-4 and J usage is TRBJ2-5, with TRBD2 matching over 8 bases. Germline V lookup: CDR1 SGHNT, CDR2 YYREEE (reference sequence). Trimming removed 0 bases from V and 9 bases from J; junction bases left unmatched: 13. CDR3 size: 16 residues.

The gene calls are TRBV6-5 and TRBJ1-3; 7 bases align to TRBD1. The CDR3 loop spans 13 amino acids. From germline, CDR1 is MNHEY and CDR2 SVGAGI. V was pared by 6 bases and J by 5 bases, with 4 bases of the junction left unmatched. CDR3 coding DNA: TGTGCCAGCAGCCGGGACAGAAGAAACACCATATATTTT. This codes for CASSRDRRNTIYF.

This chain joins TRBV7-2 and TRBJ1-5, with 7 bases identical to TRBD1. Germline CDR1 reads SGHTA; CDR2 reads FQGNSA. With 1 base clipped from V and 4 bases from J, the junction kept 7 bases outside the gene matches. The CDR3 totals 16 residues. CDR3 coding DNA: TGTGCCAGCAGCTTAGTGGGCAGGGGGGTTAATCAGCCCCAGCATTTT. Encoded protein: CASSLVGRGVNQPQHF.

This chain links TRBV12-5 with TRBJ1-1; unclear D gene. V was trimmed by 1 base and J by 2 bases, leaving 11 bases between them. The CDR3 has 15 amino acids. The germline gives CDR1 LGHNT, CDR2 FRNRAP. In nucleotides, the CDR3 is TGTGCTAGTGGTTTGGCCTCCTTTACAAACACTGAAGCTTTCTTT. Translation gives CASGLASFTNTEAFF. The entire variable domain, with the rest obtained from reference TRBV12-5 and TRBJ1-1, is as follows: DARVTQTPRHKVTEMGQEVTMRCQPILGHNTVFWYRQTMMQGLELLAYFRNRAPLDDSGMPKDRFSAEMPDATLATLKIQPSEPRDSAVYFCASGLASFTNTEAFFGQGTRLTVV.